Presented here are 4 T cell receptor beta chains from one specimen sequenced in a study of cytomegalovirus exposure and HLA in healthy donors. TCRdb's copy holds only in-frame clones and misses some; the assay was immunoSEQ multiplex PCR. Altogether fewer than 120,000 clones are present, more than 70% being singletons, with the ten largest covering around 1.8%. Sequenced: PBMCs. These receptors originate from a woman younger than 30 in good health and CMV-seronegative.

The genes are TRBV30 and TRBJ2-7, with D hard to call. Germline CDR1 GTSNPN, CDR2 SVGIG (reference sequence). This CDR3 comprises 13 residues. V was cut by 2 bases and J by 3 bases, with 11 bases left in between. The CDR3 nucleotides are TGTGCCTGGAGTCCCTTTCCAGGCTACGAGCAGTACTTC. It encodes CAWSPFPGYEQYF.

The chain is built from TRBV10-2 and TRBJ2-5; 11 positions match TRBD2. The CDR3 extends over 17 amino acids. The germline CDR1 and CDR2 sequences are WSHSY and SAAADI. Trimming removed 7 bases from V and 5 bases from J; junction bases left unmatched: 15. The CDR3 DNA sequence: TGCGCCAGCACTGGTGCACTAGCGGGAGCCCCGGGGGAGACCCAGTACTTC. Translation gives CASTGALAGAPGETQYF.

The chain uses TRBV18 and TRBJ2-5; TRBD2 matches 10 bases. Germline CDR1 KGHSH, CDR2 LQKENI. The CDR3 covers 16 residues. The junction had 9 bases not matched to a gene; V was cut back by 3 bases and J by 5 bases. For the CDR3, the DNA is TGTGCCAGCTCACCCACTATAGCGGGAGGTTTGGAGACCCAGTACTTC. Its protein product is CASSPTIAGGLETQYF.

CDR3 bases: TGTGCCAGCAGTGAAAGAGGCAGGGGAGCCCACGAGCAGTACTTC. This codes for CASSERGRGAHEQYF. The rearrangement uses TRBV6-1 and TRBJ2-7, with D tentatively TRBD1 (6 bases). The CDR3 loop spans 15 amino acids. Per germline, CDR1 MNHNS and CDR2 SASEGT. V was trimmed by 2 bases and J by 5 bases, leaving 16 bases between them.